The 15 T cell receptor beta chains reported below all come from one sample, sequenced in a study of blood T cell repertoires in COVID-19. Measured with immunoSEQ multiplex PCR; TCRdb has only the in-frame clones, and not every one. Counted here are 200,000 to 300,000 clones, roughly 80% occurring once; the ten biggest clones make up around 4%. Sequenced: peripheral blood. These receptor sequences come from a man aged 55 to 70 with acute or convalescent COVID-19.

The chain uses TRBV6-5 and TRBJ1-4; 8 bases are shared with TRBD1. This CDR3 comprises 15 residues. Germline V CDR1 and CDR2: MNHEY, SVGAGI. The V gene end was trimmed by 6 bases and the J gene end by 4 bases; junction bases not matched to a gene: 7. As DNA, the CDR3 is TGTGCCAGCAGCAGACAGGGGCCGGGTAATGAAAAACTGTTTTTT. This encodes CASSRQGPGNEKLFF.

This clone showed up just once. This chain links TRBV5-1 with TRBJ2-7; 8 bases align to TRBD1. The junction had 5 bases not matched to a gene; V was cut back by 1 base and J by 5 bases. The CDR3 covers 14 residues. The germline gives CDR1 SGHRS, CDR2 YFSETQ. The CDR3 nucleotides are TGCGCCAGCAGCTTGAGGCAGGGGGCCAACGAGCAGTACTTC. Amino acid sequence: CASSLRQGANEQYF.

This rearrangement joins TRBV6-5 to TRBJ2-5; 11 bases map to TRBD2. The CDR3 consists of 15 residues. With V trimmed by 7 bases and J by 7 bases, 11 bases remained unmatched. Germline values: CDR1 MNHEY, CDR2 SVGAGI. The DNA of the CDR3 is TGTGCCAGCACTTTACGTTGGCTAGCGGGGGGGACCCAGTACTTC. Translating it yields CASTLRWLAGGTQYF.

The CDR3 sequence: CASSLSRGPQYF. In nucleotides, the CDR3 is TGTGCCAGCAGTCTGTCGAGGGGGCCGCAGTATTTT. The chain uses TRBV6-5 and TRBJ2-3; 7 nucleotides agree with TRBD1. The J segment lost 10 bases and the V segment lost 5 bases, leaving 6 bases of the junction unmatched. CDR1 is MNHEY, CDR2 SVGAGI, per germline. The CDR3 extends over 12 amino acids.

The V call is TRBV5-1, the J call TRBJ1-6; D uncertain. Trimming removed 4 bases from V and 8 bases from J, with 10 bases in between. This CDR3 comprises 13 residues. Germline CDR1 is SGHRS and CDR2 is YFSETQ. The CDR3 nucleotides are TGCGCCAGCAGCCCCCGACAAGATTCACCCCTCCACTTT. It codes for CASSPRQDSPLHF.

The CDR3 protein is CASSEGQFVSGANVLTF. The DNA of the CDR3 is TGTGCCAGCAGCGAGGGACAGTTCGTCTCTGGGGCCAACGTCCTGACTTTC. This chain uses TRBV9 with TRBJ2-6, with 7 bases fitting TRBD1. CDR1 is SGDLS, CDR2 YYNGEE, per germline. V trimming: 3 bases; J trimming: 0 bases; junction bases outside the gene matches: 6. CDR3 length: 17 residues. Supplemented by reference TRBV9 and TRBJ2-6, the full variable domain reads DSGVTQTPKHLITATGQRVTLRCSPRSGDLSVYWYQQSLDQGLQFLIQYYNGEERAKGNILERFSAQQFPDLHSELNLSSLELGDSALYFCASSEGQFVSGANVLTFGAGSRLTVL.

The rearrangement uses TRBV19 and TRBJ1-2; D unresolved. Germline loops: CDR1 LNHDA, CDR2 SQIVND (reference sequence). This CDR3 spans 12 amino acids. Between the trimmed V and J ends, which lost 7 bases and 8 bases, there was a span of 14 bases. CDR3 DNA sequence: TGTGCCAGTAAGGAAGACCTGCGGGGCTACACCTTC. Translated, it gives CASKEDLRGYTF.

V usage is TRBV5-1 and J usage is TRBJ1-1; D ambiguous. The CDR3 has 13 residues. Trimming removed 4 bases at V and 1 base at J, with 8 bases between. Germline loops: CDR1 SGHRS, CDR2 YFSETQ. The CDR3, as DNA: TGCGCCAGCAGCAGACAAGGGAACACTGAAGCTTTCTTT. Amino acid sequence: CASSRQGNTEAFF.

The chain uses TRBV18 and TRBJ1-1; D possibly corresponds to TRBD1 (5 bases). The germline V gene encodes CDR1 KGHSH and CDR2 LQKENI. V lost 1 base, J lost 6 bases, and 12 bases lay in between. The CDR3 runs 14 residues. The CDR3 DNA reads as TGTGCCAGCTCACCACAGGGAAGGGGCGCTGAAGCTTTCTTT. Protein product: CASSPQGRGAEAFF.

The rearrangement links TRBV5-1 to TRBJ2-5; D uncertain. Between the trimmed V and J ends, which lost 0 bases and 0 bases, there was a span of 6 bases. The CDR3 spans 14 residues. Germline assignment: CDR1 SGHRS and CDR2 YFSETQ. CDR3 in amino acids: CASSLEPDQETQYF. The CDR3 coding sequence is TGCGCCAGCAGCTTGGAACCAGACCAAGAGACCCAGTACTTC.

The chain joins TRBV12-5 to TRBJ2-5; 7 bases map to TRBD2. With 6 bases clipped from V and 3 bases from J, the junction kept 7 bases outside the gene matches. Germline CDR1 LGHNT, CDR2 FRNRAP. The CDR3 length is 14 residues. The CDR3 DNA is TGTGCTAGTGGGACCGAGCTAGCGGAAGAGACCCAGTACTTC. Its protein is CASGTELAEETQYF.

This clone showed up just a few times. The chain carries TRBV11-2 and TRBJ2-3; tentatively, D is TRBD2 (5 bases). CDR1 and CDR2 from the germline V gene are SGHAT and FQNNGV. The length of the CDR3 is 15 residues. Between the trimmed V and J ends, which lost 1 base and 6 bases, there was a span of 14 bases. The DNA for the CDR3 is TGTGCCAGCAGCTTAGGCACTAGAGCTCCGGATACGCAGTATTTT. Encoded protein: CASSLGTRAPDTQYF.

The CDR3 protein is CAISERDSSIYTF. In DNA form, the CDR3 reads TGTGCCATCAGTGAACGGGACAGCTCTATCTACACCTTC. V is TRBV10-3 and J is TRBJ1-2; TRBD1 agrees at 7 bases. The trim removed 3 bases at V and 10 bases at J, leaving 8 bases unmatched. CDR3 length: 13 residues. Germline assignment: CDR1 ENHRY and CDR2 SYGVKD.

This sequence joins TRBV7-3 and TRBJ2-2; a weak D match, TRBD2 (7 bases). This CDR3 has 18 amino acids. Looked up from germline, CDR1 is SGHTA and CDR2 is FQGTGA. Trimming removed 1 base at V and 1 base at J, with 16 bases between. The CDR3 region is CASSLIHRGAMNTGELFF. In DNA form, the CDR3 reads TGTGCCAGCAGCTTAATTCATCGGGGGGCAATGAACACCGGGGAGCTGTTTTTT.

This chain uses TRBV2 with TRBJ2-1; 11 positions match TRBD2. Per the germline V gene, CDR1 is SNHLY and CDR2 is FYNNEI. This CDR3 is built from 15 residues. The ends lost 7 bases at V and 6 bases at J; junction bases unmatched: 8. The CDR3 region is CASTETSGVGNEQFF. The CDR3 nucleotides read TGTGCCAGCACCGAGACTAGCGGGGTGGGCAATGAGCAGTTCTTC.